A selection of T cell receptor beta chains follows, all from one sample in a study of regulatory T cells in long-lasting Graves disease. Using its own MiXCR run on the multiplex PCR reads, TCRdb lists one record per CDR3 protein. Found here are 430,000 or so distinct CDR3 sequences, 21% of them singletons; the top ten hold roughly 13%. The source material was peripheral blood mononuclear cells (PBMCs), sampled when the disease was refractory, from a patient treated with antithyroid drugs. Every receptor here comes from a female donor with Graves disease. Each CDR3 is given with its conserved first and last residue. The order of the fields is J gene, V gene, clone size, D gene, CDR3 protein, CDR3 DNA. D genes are given only for firm matches. Clone size is stated in some rows and not others, as once, few, many or a class when expanded.

TRBJ2-7 TRBV28 few TRBD1 CASSLPGQGENYEQYF TGTGCCAGCAGTTTGCCGGGACAGGGTGAGAACTACGAGCAGTACTTC
TRBJ2-3 TRBV9 once TRBD1 CASSARTGIDTQYF TGTGCCAGCAGCGCCCGGACAGGGATTGATACGCAGTATTTT
TRBJ1-3 TRBV12-3/TRBV12-4 few - CASSFGTVLRNTIYF TGTGCCAGCAGTTTTGGCACGGTCTTAAGAAACACCATATATTTT
TRBJ1-5 TRBV20-1 few TRBD1 CSAVQGAVSNQPQHF TGCAGTGCTGTACAGGGGGCGGTGAGCAATCAGCCCCAGCATTTT
TRBJ2-4 TRBV5-1 few - CASSQRAGKNIQYF TGCGCCAGCAGCCAACGAGCCGGGAAAAACATTCAGTACTTC
TRBJ2-5 TRBV5-1 few - CASSLYGTLQETQYF TGCGCCAGCAGCTTGTACGGGACACTCCAAGAGACCCAGTACTTC
TRBJ1-3 TRBV9 - - CASSVAPGEGNTIYF TGTGCCAGCAGCGTAGCCCCAGGGGAGGGAAACACCATATATTTT
TRBJ2-2 TRBV2 many - CASRDSHTGELFF TGTGCCAGCAGGGACTCTCACACCGGGGAGCTGTTTTTT
TRBJ1-4 TRBV7-9 few - CASSLGQLSGNEKLFF TGTGCCAGCAGCTTGGGACAATTGTCGGGTAATGAAAAACTGTTTTTT
TRBJ1-1 TRBV7-2 many - CASSAGPLNTEAFF TGTGCCAGCAGCGCCGGGCCTTTGAACACTGAAGCTTTCTTT
TRBJ1-1 TRBV5-1 few - CASSPGVGTAEAFF TGCGCCAGCAGCCCGGGGGTGGGGACCGCTGAAGCTTTCTTT
TRBJ1-5 TRBV6-1 - - CASKGPQGGQPQHF TGTGCCAGCAAGGGCCCCCAGGGCGGTCAGCCCCAGCATTTT
TRBJ2-3 TRBV12-3/TRBV12-4 - TRBD1 CASSSRTGGFSTDTQYF TGTGCCAGCAGTTCGCGGACAGGGGGCTTCTCCACAGATACGCAGTATTTT
TRBJ2-1 TRBV30 - - CALAVGYNEQFF TGTGCCTTAGCGGTGGGTTACAATGAGCAGTTCTTC
TRBJ2-2 TRBV5-4 many TRBD2 CASSSGTSGRNTGELFF TGTGCCAGCAGCTCCGGGACTAGCGGACGTAACACCGGGGAGCTGTTTTTT
TRBJ2-7 TRBV6-1 many TRBD2 CASSPQTSFSYEQYF TGTGCCAGCAGTCCCCAGACTAGCTTCTCCTACGAGCAGTACTTC
TRBJ2-7 TRBV7-2 few - CASSPRVHEQYF TGTGCCAGCAGCCCCAGGGTCCACGAGCAGTACTTC
TRBJ1-1 TRBV6-1 many - CASRLTEAFF TGTGCCAGCAGACTTACAGAAGCTTTCTTT
TRBJ2-7 TRBV12-3/TRBV12-4 many - CASSLRDSTAEQYF TGTGCCAGCAGTTTAAGGGACTCGACCGCCGAGCAGTACTTC
TRBJ2-5 TRBV6-1 many TRBD2 CASSDLAGSQETQYF TGTGCCAGCAGTGACCTAGCGGGAAGCCAAGAGACCCAGTACTTC
TRBJ2-7 TRBV19 - - CASSIGDRAYEQYF TGTGCCAGTAGTATAGGTGACAGAGCCTACGAGCAGTACTTC
TRBJ2-4 TRBV7-8 many - CASSPNSGNIQYF TGTGCCAGCAGCCCGAATTCGGGAAACATTCAGTACTTC
TRBJ1-5 TRBV27 many - CASSSIQGYGQPQHF TGTGCCAGCAGTTCGATACAGGGATACGGACAGCCCCAGCATTTT
TRBJ2-2 TRBV27 many - CASMPRNRDYGELFF TGTGCCAGCATGCCGAGAAACAGGGATTACGGGGAGCTGTTTTTT
TRBJ2-2 TRBV7-9 few TRBD2 CASKISGSIDTGELFF TGTGCCAGCAAGATTAGCGGGAGTATTGACACCGGGGAGCTGTTTTTT
TRBJ2-2 TRBV20-1 - - CSAVSAGENTGELFF TGCAGTGCTGTCTCAGCGGGTGAGAACACCGGGGAGCTGTTTTTT
TRBJ2-4 TRBV5-1 - - CASSLGQDYAKTIQYF TGCGCCAGCAGCTTGGGTCAGGACTATGCCAAAACCATCCAGTACTTC
TRBJ2-7 TRBV28 many TRBD2 CASSLSSGSGSYEQYF TGTGCCAGCAGTTTGTCGAGCGGGAGTGGCTCCTACGAGCAGTACTTC
TRBJ2-5 TRBV28 many - CASSFLQGRETQYF TGTGCCAGCAGTTTCCTCCAGGGCCGGGAGACCCAGTACTTC
TRBJ2-2 TRBV24-1 many TRBD2 CATSDEREANTGELFF TGTGCCACCAGTGATGAGCGGGAGGCTAACACCGGGGAGCTGTTTTTT
TRBJ2-1 TRBV5-4 - - CASSLGLHYNEQFF TGTGCCAGCAGCTTGGGACTACACTACAATGAGCAGTTCTTC
TRBJ1-2 TRBV6-1 many TRBD1 CASSRDREDYGYTF TGTGCCAGCAGCAGGGACAGGGAAGACTATGGCTACACCTTC
TRBJ1-1 TRBV28 many - CASSSDEVRLEAFF TGTGCCAGCAGTTCGGACGAGGTGAGGCTTGAAGCTTTCTTT
TRBJ1-5 TRBV24-1 few TRBD1 CATQQGDNQPQHF TGTGCCACCCAACAGGGGGACAATCAGCCCCAGCATTTT
TRBJ1-5 TRBV5-8 many TRBD1 CASSLALGHTDTGDQPQHF TGTGCCAGCAGCTTGGCCTTGGGCCACACAGACACAGGGGATCAGCCCCAGCATTTT
TRBJ2-7 TRBV6-1 many TRBD2 CASSEQAGIISYEQYF TGTGCCAGCAGTGAACAAGCGGGGATCATCTCCTACGAGCAGTACTTC
TRBJ1-4 TRBV7-2 many - CASSLTGFTEKLFF TGTGCCAGCAGCCTAACAGGGTTTACTGAAAAACTGTTTTTT
TRBJ2-1 TRBV28 - - CASSLMPGKVYNEQFF TGTGCCAGCAGTTTAATGCCCGGTAAGGTCTACAATGAGCAGTTCTTC
TRBJ2-7 TRBV4-1 - - CASSQEITSYEQYF TGCGCCAGCAGCCAAGAAATCACCTCCTACGAGCAGTACTTC
TRBJ2-5 TRBV5-1 - - CASSPRIGETQYF TGCGCCAGCAGCCCGCGGATTGGGGAGACCCAGTACTTC
TRBJ2-7 TRBV28 - TRBD1 CASSMGQGEEQYF TGTGCCAGCAGTATGGGACAGGGTGAAGAGCAGTACTTC
TRBJ2-5 TRBV28 - TRBD2 CASSSTSGWETQYF TGTGCCAGCAGTTCTACTAGCGGGTGGGAGACCCAGTACTTC
TRBJ2-5 TRBV11-2 many TRBD1 CASSPRDRAETQYF TGTGCCAGCAGCCCGAGGGACAGGGCAGAGACCCAGTACTTC
TRBJ2-5 TRBV5-1 few - CASSDMAQETQYF TGCGCCAGCAGCGATATGGCCCAAGAGACCCAGTACTTC
TRBJ2-1 TRBV19 - - CASEAEAYNEQFF TGTGCCAGTGAAGCGGAAGCCTACAATGAGCAGTTCTTC
TRBJ2-5 TRBV7-2 many - CASSWGLGQETQYF TGTGCCAGCAGCTGGGGCCTGGGGCAAGAGACCCAGTACTTC
TRBJ2-2 TRBV7-6 few - CASSFRGQPGELFF TGTGCCAGCAGCTTCAGGGGCCAACCCGGGGAGCTGTTTTTT
TRBJ2-7 TRBV15 many TRBD2 CATSVRTSGSRSEQYF TGTGCCACCAGCGTAAGGACTAGCGGGAGTAGAAGTGAGCAGTACTTC
TRBJ2-7 TRBV27 - TRBD2 CASSWGLAVEYEQYF TGTGCCAGCAGTTGGGGACTAGCGGTCGAATACGAGCAGTACTTC
TRBJ2-7 TRBV2 many TRBD1 CASQTGITYEQYF TGTGCCAGCCAGACAGGGATAACCTACGAGCAGTACTTC
TRBJ1-1 TRBV20-1 few - CSARDPEGVLNTEAFF TGCAGTGCTAGAGATCCGGAGGGGGTCCTGAACACTGAAGCTTTCTTT
TRBJ1-3 TRBV27 - - CASSFLSRDKHGNTIYF TGTGCCAGCAGTTTCCTCTCCAGGGATAAACATGGAAACACCATATATTTT
TRBJ2-7 TRBV20-1 many - CSVKVADEQYF TGCAGTGTGAAGGTAGCGGACGAGCAGTACTTC